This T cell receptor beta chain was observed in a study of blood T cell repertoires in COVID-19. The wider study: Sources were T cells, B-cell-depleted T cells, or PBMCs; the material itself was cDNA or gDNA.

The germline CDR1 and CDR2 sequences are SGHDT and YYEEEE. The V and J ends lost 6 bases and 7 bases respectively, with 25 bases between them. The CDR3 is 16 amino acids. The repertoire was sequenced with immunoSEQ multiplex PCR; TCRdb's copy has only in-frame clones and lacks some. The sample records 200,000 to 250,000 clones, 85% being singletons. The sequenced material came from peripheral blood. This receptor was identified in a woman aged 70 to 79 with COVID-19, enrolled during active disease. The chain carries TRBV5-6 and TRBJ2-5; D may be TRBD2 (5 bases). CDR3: CASTLGPAAITGTQYF. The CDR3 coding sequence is TGTGCCAGCACCCTTGGGCCAGCGGCTATTACGGGGACCCAGTACTTC.